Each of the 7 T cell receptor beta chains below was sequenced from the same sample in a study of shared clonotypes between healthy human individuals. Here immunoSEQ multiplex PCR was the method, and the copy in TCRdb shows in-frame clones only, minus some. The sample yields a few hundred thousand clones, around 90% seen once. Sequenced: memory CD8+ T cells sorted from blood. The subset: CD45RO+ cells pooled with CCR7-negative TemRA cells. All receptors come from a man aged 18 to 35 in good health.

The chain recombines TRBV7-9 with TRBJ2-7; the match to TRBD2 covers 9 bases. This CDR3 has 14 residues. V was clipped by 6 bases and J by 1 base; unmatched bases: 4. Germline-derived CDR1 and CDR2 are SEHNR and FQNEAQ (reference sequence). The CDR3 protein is CASSSSGISYEQYF. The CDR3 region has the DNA TGTGCCAGCAGTTCTAGCGGGATTTCCTACGAGCAGTACTTC.

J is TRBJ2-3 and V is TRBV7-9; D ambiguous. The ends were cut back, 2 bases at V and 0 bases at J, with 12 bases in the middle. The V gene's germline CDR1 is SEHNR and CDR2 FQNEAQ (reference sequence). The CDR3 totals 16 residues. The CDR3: CASSLPRAGSTDTQYF. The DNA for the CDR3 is TGTGCCAGCAGCTTACCCCGGGCAGGTAGCACAGATACGCAGTATTTT.

The CDR3 protein is CAWSVRGRGLSPLHF. The CDR3 bases are TGTGCCTGGAGTGTACGGGGCAGGGGCCTTTCACCCCTCCACTTT. This rearrangement joins TRBV30 to TRBJ1-6; possibly TRBD1 for D (6 bases). Trimming stripped 0 bases from V and 9 bases from J, with 15 bases between. This CDR3 contains 15 residues. CDR1 is GTSNPN and CDR2 is SVGIG in the germline V gene (reference sequence).

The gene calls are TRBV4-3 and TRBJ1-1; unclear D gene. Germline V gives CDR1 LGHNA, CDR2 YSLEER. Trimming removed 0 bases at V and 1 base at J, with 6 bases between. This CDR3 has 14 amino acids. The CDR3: CASSQDPGNTEAFF. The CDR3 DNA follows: TGCGCCAGCAGCCAAGATCCCGGGAACACTGAAGCTTTCTTT.

CDR3 residues: CAKRRGIYVRNTEAFF. The DNA of the CDR3 is TGTGCCAAACGGAGGGGGATCTACGTTCGGAACACTGAAGCTTTCTTT. The rearrangement uses TRBV2 and TRBJ1-1; the D gene is possibly TRBD1 (6 bases). The CDR3 extends over 16 amino acids. V shed 10 bases and J shed 1 base, with 22 bases lying between them. The germline gives CDR1 SNHLY, CDR2 FYNNEI.

CDR3 loop: CASSETAPEYAFF. The DNA for the CDR3 is TGTGCCAGCAGCGAGACAGCGCCGGAGTACGCTTTCTTT. The rearrangement links TRBV14 to TRBJ1-1; perhaps TRBD1 as D (5 bases). CDR3 length: 13 residues. The germline CDR1 and CDR2 sequences are SGHDN and FVKESK. V was trimmed by 5 bases and J by 11 bases, leaving 18 bases between them.

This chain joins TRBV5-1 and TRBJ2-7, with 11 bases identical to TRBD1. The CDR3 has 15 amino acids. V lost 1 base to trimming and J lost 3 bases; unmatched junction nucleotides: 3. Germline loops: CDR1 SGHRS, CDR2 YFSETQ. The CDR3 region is CASSLTGTGGYEQYF. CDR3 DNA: TGCGCCAGCAGCTTGACCGGGACAGGGGGCTACGAGCAGTACTTC.